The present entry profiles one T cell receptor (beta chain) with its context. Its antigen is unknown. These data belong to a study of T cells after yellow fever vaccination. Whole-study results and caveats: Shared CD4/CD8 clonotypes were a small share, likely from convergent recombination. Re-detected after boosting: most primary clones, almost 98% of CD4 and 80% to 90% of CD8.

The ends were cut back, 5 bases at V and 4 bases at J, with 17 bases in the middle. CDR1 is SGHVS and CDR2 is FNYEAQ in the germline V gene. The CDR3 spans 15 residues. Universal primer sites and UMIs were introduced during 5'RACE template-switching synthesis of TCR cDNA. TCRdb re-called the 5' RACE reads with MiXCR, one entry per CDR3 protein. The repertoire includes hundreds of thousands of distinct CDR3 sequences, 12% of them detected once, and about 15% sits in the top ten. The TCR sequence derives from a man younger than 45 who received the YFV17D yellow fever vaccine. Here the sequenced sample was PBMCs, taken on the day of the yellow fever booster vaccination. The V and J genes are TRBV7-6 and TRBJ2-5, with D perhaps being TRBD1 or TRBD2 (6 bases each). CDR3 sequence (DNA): TGTGCCAGCAGCACGGGGGCCTGGCAGATAGAGACCCAGTACTTC. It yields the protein CASSTGAWQIETQYF.